This T cell receptor beta chain was identified during a study of shared clonotypes between healthy human individuals. General study points: Non-shared clonotypes displayed generation probabilities falling below those of clonotypes present in all four donors.

A note on this clone: Its specificity is unknown.

Method: immunoSEQ multiplex PCR; TCRdb's copy keeps in-frame clones and lacks some. The sample holds roughly 720,000 clones; around 90% are singletons and the top ten take 34%. CDR3 length: 15 amino acids. Trimming took off 0 bases at V and 3 bases at J, with 8 bases between the two ends. Germline loops: CDR1 MNHEY, CDR2 SVGAGI. The clonotype comes from a man aged 18 to 30 in good health. Some clones in this sample may be carry-over from other donors' samples. Sequencing used memory CD8+ T cells from PBMCs. Subset denoted: CD45RO+ cells pooled with CCR7-negative TemRA cells. The V and J genes are TRBV6-5 and TRBJ1-4; D unclear. CDR3 residues: CASSYSNVPNEKLFF. DNA for the CDR3: TGTGCCAGCAGTTACTCGAACGTCCCTAATGAAAAACTGTTTTTT.